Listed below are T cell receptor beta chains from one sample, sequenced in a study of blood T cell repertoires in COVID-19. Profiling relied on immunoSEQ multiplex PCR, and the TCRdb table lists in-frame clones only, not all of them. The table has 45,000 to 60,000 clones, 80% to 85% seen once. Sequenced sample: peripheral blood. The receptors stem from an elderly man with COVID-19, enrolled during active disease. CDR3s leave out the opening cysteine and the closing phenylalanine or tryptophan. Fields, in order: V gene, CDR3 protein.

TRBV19 ASSGEGPQETQY
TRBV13 ASSPDRGIYGYT
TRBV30 AWTAGGVNSPLH
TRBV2 ASTPGTGSQETQY
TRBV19 ASSPTGGLYGYT
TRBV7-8 ASSGRTTNEQF
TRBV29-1 SALAFVMNTEAF
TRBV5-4 ASSLGGGSSYNSPLH
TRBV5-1 ASSITSEETQY
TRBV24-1 ATRAFGSGSPGELF
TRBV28 ASSRQEGYFGNTIY
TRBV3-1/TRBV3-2 ASSQDGGTDTQY
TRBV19 ASTQGAAGANVLT